These 16 T cell receptor beta chains were sequenced from one sample in a study of T cell responses to AZD1222 COVID-19 vaccine. TCRdb keeps only in-frame clones here, not all; method: immunoSEQ multiplex PCR. This table holds 120,000 or so clones, less than 95% found once. The starting material was peripheral blood, obtained on day 0 of MenACWY control vaccination. All receptors derive from an adult in good health.

The chain employs TRBV28 and TRBJ1-4; 9 nucleotides agree with TRBD1. Trimming removed 6 bases from V and 3 bases from J; junction bases left unmatched: 2. The length of the CDR3 is 14 residues. Germline V gene lookup returns CDR1 MDHEN and CDR2 SYDVKM. CDR3 DNA sequence: TGTGCCAGCAGAGGGACAGGGCCTAATGAAAAACTGTTTTTT. Its translation is CASRGTGPNEKLFF.

This chain uses TRBV10-2 with TRBJ1-2; 9 positions match TRBD1. This CDR3 spans 17 amino acids. V dropped 8 bases and J dropped 2; count of bases not matched to a gene: 15. Germline-derived CDR1 and CDR2 are WSHSY and SAAADI. The CDR3 loop is CASSEQMGTGSNYGYTF. The CDR3 coding sequence is TGCGCCAGCTCGGAGCAAATGGGGACAGGGAGCAACTATGGCTACACCTTC.

The V gene is TRBV11-2, the J gene TRBJ2-5, with 7 bases aligning to TRBD1. The J segment lost 2 bases and the V segment lost 5 bases, leaving 8 bases of the junction unmatched. CDR1 and CDR2 from the germline V gene are SGHAT and FQNNGV. The CDR3 runs to 15 residues. Written as DNA, the CDR3 is TGTGCCAGCAGCAACACCTACAGGGGACAAGAGACCCAGTACTTC. Protein sequence: CASSNTYRGQETQYF.

The chain recombines TRBV24-1 with TRBJ2-1; TRBD2 matches 14 bases. V was clipped by 4 bases and J by 7 bases; unmatched bases: 8. This CDR3 is 17 amino acids long. Germline assignment: CDR1 KGHDR and CDR2 SFDVKD. In nucleotides, the CDR3 is TGTGCCACCAGTGAGCCCGGGACTAGCGGGAGACGGAATGAGCAGTTCTTC. As protein: CATSEPGTSGRRNEQFF.

This clone turned up a few times. This sequence joins TRBV12-3 or TRBV12-4 and TRBJ1-2; D gene uncertain. Trimming took off 7 bases at V and 8 bases at J, with 17 bases between the two ends. The CDR3 runs 13 residues. CDR3 amino acids: CASTKAPIGGYTF. The CDR3 bases are TGTGCCAGCACCAAGGCCCCTATCGGAGGCTACACCTTC.

The CDR3 nucleotides read TGCGCCAGCAGCCAAGGGACAGGGACCTACAATGAGCAGTTCTTC. Translation: CASSQGTGTYNEQFF. The chain is built from TRBV4-3 and TRBJ2-1, with 8 bases that match TRBD1. The CDR3 has 15 residues. J lost 2 bases, V lost 1 base, and 1 base had no gene match. Germline V gene lookup returns CDR1 LGHNA and CDR2 YSLEER.

The chain uses TRBV25-1 and TRBJ2-3, with D uncertain. This CDR3 is 12 amino acids long. V was trimmed by 6 bases and J by 0 bases, leaving 4 bases between them. Germline loops: CDR1 MGHDK, CDR2 SYGVNS. CDR3 in amino acids: CASRHSTDTQYF. As DNA, the CDR3 is TGTGCCAGCAGACATAGCACAGATACGCAGTATTTT.

The V and J genes are TRBV15 and TRBJ1-5, with a weak D call TRBD1 (5 bases). The CDR3 extends over 16 amino acids. Germline CDR1 LNHNV, CDR2 YYDKDF (reference sequence). V lost 3 bases to trimming and J lost 5 bases, with 17 bases between them. CDR3 in DNA: TGTGCCACCAGCAGCCCTACTAACAGGAACGATCAGCCCCAGCATTTT. Its translation: CATSSPTNRNDQPQHF.

This chain links TRBV28 with TRBJ1-1, with D uncertain. Deletions cut 6 bases from V and 1 base from J, with 9 bases between. The length of the CDR3 is 13 residues. CDR1 MDHEN and CDR2 SYDVKM come from the germline V gene. The CDR3 here is CASRIASNTEAFF. The CDR3 coding sequence is TGTGCCAGCAGGATCGCCTCGAACACTGAAGCTTTCTTT.

This chain connects TRBV28 to TRBJ2-2; D is unclear. CDR3 length: 15 residues. CDR1 is MDHEN, CDR2 SYDVKM, per germline. Trimming left V 7 bases short and J 1 base short, with 13 bases between. This CDR3 reads CASMGEDLNTGELFF. Written as DNA, the CDR3 is TGTGCCAGCATGGGCGAAGACCTGAACACCGGGGAGCTGTTTTTT.

This clone was counted a single time. This chain uses TRBV4-1 with TRBJ1-4, with a weak D call TRBD1 (6 bases). This CDR3 has 16 residues. Germline lookup yields CDR1 MGHRA and CDR2 YSYEKL. V was cut by 1 base and J by 1 base, with 10 bases left in between. The CDR3 nucleotides read TGCGCCAGCAGCCAAGTCGGGGGGCTAACTAATGAAAAACTGTTTTTT. Protein: CASSQVGGLTNEKLFF.

J is TRBJ2-1 and V is TRBV7-9, with 9 bases that match TRBD1. The trim removed 2 bases at V and 8 bases at J, leaving 13 bases unmatched. Germline CDR1 reads SEHNR; CDR2 reads FQNEAQ (reference sequence). This CDR3 is 17 amino acids long. The CDR3 reads CASSLLLSGQGRDEQFF. The CDR3 DNA reads TGTGCCAGCAGCTTACTTTTATCGGGACAGGGACGGGATGAGCAGTTCTTC.

J is TRBJ1-1 and V is TRBV28; TRBD1 matches 7 bases. This CDR3 comprises 16 residues. The germline V gene encodes CDR1 MDHEN and CDR2 SYDVKM. V trimming: 5 bases; J trimming: 0 bases; junction bases outside the gene matches: 9. DNA of the CDR3: TGTGCCAGCAGTCCGGGGAACAGGGGAATGAACACTGAAGCTTTCTTT. Protein: CASSPGNRGMNTEAFF.

The V and J genes are TRBV6-2 or TRBV6-3 and TRBJ2-2; TRBD1 might be the D (6 bases). Per germline, CDR1 MNHEY and CDR2 SVGEGT. Trimming took off 0 bases at V and 4 bases at J, with 15 bases between the two ends. The CDR3 has 17 amino acids. The CDR3 nucleotides read TGTGCCAGCAGTTACTCGATATCCCAGGGGTTCACCGGGGAGCTGTTTTTT. Amino acids: CASSYSISQGFTGELFF.

The genes are TRBV5-1 and TRBJ2-3; 8 positions agree with TRBD1. Trimming removed 4 bases from V and 4 bases from J; junction bases left unmatched: 8. This CDR3 has 15 residues. Germline assignment: CDR1 SGHRS and CDR2 YFSETQ. The CDR3, as DNA: TGCGCCAGCAGCAGGACAGGGTCGGGCCCAGATACGCAGTATTTT. It translates to CASSRTGSGPDTQYF. The variable domain in full, with the rest retrieved from reference TRBV5-1 and TRBJ2-3, is KAGVTQTPRYLIKTRGQQVTLSCSPISGHRSVSWYQQTPGQGLQFLFEYFSETQRNKGNFPGRFSGRQFSNSRSEMNVSTLELGDSALYLCASSRTGSGPDTQYFGPGTRLTVL.

The V call is TRBV20-1, the J call TRBJ2-1, with 9 bases aligning to TRBD2. The V gene's germline CDR1 is DFQATT and CDR2 SNEGSKA (reference sequence). Germline trimming cut 3 bases from V and 4 bases from J; bases unmatched to any gene: 4. This CDR3 is built from 14 residues. In DNA, the CDR3 is TGCAGTGCTAGTCGCACTAGCGGGTACAATGAGCAGTTCTTC. Translating gives CSASRTSGYNEQFF.